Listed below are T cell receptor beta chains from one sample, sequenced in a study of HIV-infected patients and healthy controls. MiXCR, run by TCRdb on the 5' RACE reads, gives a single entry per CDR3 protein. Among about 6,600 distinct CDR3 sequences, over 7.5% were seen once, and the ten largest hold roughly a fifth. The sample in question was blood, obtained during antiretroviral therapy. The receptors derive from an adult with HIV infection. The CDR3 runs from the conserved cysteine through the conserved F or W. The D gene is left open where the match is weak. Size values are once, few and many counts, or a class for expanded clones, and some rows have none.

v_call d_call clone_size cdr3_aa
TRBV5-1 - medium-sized CASAGDSSTDTQYF
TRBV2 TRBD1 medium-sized CASTLGTGGTQPQHF
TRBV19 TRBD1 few CASREEGTGDQPQHF
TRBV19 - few CASSIAGSYQPQHF
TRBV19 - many CASSQAAGHTGELFF
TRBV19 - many CASSPTTTSTDTQYF
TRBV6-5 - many CASSYTYLGDWDTEAFF
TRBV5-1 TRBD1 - CASSFADPWTGRYTEAFF
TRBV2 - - CASRMTTGNTEAFF
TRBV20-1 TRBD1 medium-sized CSANPARDRGFLDGYTF
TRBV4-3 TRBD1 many CASSQDRGQADEQYF
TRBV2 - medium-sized CASDRNTEAFF
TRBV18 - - CASSPATGGYGYTF
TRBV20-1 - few CSAVKQGRYTEAFF
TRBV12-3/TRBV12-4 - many CASRKAGDGQPQHF
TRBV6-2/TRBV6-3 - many CASSYSTYGDYNQPQHF
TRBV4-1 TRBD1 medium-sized CASSQGQGIAGTEAFF
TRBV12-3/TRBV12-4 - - CASSVNSEKLFF
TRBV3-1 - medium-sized CASSQTANEQFF
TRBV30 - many CAWGEDTGELFF
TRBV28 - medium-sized CASSLGTSRNEQFF
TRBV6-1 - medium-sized CASSEAGGRAETQYF
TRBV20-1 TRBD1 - CSASSTGAGDGYTF
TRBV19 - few CASRPGGQGVAPQHF
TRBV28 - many CASSLSPLAFF
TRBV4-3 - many CASSQDPDQPQHF
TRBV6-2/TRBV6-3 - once CASSYSSHKSYNEQFF
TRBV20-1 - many CSARDPGKPEAFF
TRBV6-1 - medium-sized CASSEALRGQTGNQPQHF
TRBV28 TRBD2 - CASSFALPGREQYF
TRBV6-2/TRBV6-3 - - CASSYTLKQETQYF
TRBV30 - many CAWNKGSQDTQYF
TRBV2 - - CASSGNSPLHF
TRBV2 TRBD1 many CASIPLGGKGNIQYF
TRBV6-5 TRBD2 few CASSLKLSGGNIQYF
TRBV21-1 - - CASSPPGLDYNEQFF
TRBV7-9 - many CASAVRGQETQYF
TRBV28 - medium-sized CASSFLASRETQYF
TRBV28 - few CASSYPLGETNMNTEAFF
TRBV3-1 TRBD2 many CASSLSSGRPDNEQFF
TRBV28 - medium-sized CASSFRGGTRTSYNSPLHF
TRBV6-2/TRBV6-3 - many CASSYPKGSNQPQHF
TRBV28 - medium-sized CASTGTSSNSPLHF
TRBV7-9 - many CASSSMSDVSPLHF
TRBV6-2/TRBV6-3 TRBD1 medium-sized CASSLDRVHEQYF
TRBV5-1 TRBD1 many CASSLGQGNAGNTIYF
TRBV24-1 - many CATSDAGDPNTEAFF
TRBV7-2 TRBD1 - CASSLVGTGGDSYEQYF
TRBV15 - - CATSTNSYEQYF
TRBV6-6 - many CASNLPRSAANEQFF